This T cell receptor beta chain was found in a study of blood T cell repertoires in COVID-19. Turning to the study itself: T cells, B-cell-depleted T cells, or PBMCs provided the cDNA or gDNA that served as material.

Study processing details: Estimated nucleated cell counts came from reference gene primer amplification. This table comes from immunoSEQ multiplex PCR, and its TCRdb copy is limited to in-frame clones, with some not included. Clonal size and the V and J genes are those of that table, whereas D and trimming came from the DNA. The top ten clones hold roughly 3.1% of a sample with 200,000 to 300,000 clones, roughly 86% of them seen once. Participants were aged roughly 18 to 89 years from more than 20 US areas. Participant-reported clinical history was the basis for cohort assignment. The CDR3 covers 15 residues. V lost 4 bases to trimming and J lost 8 bases; unmatched junction nucleotides: 14. CDR1 is SGHRS and CDR2 is YFSETQ in the germline V gene.

The TCR sequence derives from a woman aged 40 to 50 with acute COVID-19. Sequences were obtained from PBMCs or T cells enriched from blood (not recorded which). The V and J genes are TRBV5-1 and TRBJ1-2, with 7 bases identical to TRBD1. CDR3 coding DNA: TGCGCCAGCAGCATGGGACAGCGCTTGTTCTTGGGCTACACCTTC. It yields the protein CASSMGQRLFLGYTF.